This T cell receptor (beta chain) stems from a study of blood T cell repertoires in COVID-19. The CDR3 consists of 17 residues. Germline V lookup: CDR1 MDHEN, CDR2 SYDVKM. V lost 4 bases, J lost 4 bases, and 17 bases lay in between. Seattle's enrolled individuals joined amid active infection and were then monitored longitudinally. Authors' data handling: Amplifying reference gene primers gave estimates of nucleated cell counts. Some clones are missing from TCRdb's copy, which holds only in-frame ones; the method was immunoSEQ multiplex PCR. V and J calls and clone size are those listed in that table; D and trimming were worked out from the DNA. The table lists about 52,000 clones, 65% to 85% of them singletons.

This sequence originates from a woman at least 80 years old with COVID-19, enrolled during active disease. Specimen: peripheral blood. The chain is built from TRBV28 and TRBJ2-6; tentatively, D is TRBD1 (5 bases). DNA of the CDR3: TGTGCCAGCAGTTCAGTCGGTGGGGCAGGGGGGGCCAACGTCCTGACTTTC. Amino acids: CASSSVGGAGGANVLTF.